A selection of T cell receptor beta chains follows, all from one sample in a study of cytomegalovirus exposure and HLA in healthy donors. The repertoire was sequenced with immunoSEQ multiplex PCR; TCRdb's copy has only in-frame clones and lacks some. This table holds over 150,000 clones, 65% to 90% found once. The material sequenced was PBMCs. Receptor source: a human donor in good health. Both conserved end residues are part of each CDR3. Each record gives: clone size, V gene, J gene, CDR3 length, D gene, CDR3 protein, CDR3 DNA. A D gene is named only where the DNA matches it firmly. Clone size is not always given. Where it is, it says once, few, many or a class for expanded clones.

size: once; V: TRBV7-7; J: TRBJ2-5; length: 15; D: -; CDR3: CASSLKGRNEETQYF; DNA: TGTGCCAGCAGCTTAAAGGGGCGGAATGAAGAGACCCAGTACTTC
size: -; V: TRBV6-1; J: TRBJ1-6; length: 16; D: -; CDR3: CASSVLGSDFNSPLHF; DNA: TGTGCCAGCAGTGTTCTTGGGAGCGATTTTAATTCACCCCTCCACTTT
size: -; V: TRBV10-3; J: TRBJ1-1; length: 16; D: -; CDR3: CAISESQGNMNTEAFF; DNA: TGTGCCATCAGTGAGTCTCAGGGAAACATGAACACTGAAGCTTTCTTT
size: -; V: TRBV11-2; J: TRBJ2-5; length: 15; D: -; CDR3: CASSFNKGGRETQYF; DNA: TGTGCCAGCAGCTTCAATAAGGGGGGGAGGGAGACCCAGTACTTC
size: -; V: TRBV13; J: TRBJ2-1; length: 16; D: TRBD2; CDR3: CASSLMAGGIKNEQFF; DNA: TGTGCCAGCAGCTTAATGGCGGGGGGGATAAAAAATGAGCAGTTCTTC
size: -; V: TRBV27; J: TRBJ2-2; length: 14; D: -; CDR3: CASSLDSYTGELFF; DNA: TGTGCCAGCAGTTTGGACAGTTACACCGGGGAGCTGTTTTTT
size: -; V: TRBV19; J: TRBJ2-3; length: 13; D: -; CDR3: CASSPSVTDTQYF; DNA: TGTGCCAGTAGTCCCTCAGTGACAGATACGCAGTATTTT
size: few; V: TRBV5-1; J: TRBJ2-5; length: 13; D: TRBD1; CDR3: CASSLQGSETQYF; DNA: TGCGCCAGCAGCTTACAGGGGTCCGAGACCCAGTACTTC
size: -; V: TRBV5-1; J: TRBJ2-5; length: 15; D: TRBD1; CDR3: CASSLGTGYQETQYF; DNA: TGCGCCAGCAGCCTAGGGACAGGCTACCAAGAGACCCAGTACTTC
size: -; V: TRBV5-8; J: TRBJ2-7; length: 14; D: TRBD1; CDR3: CASSPGTGTYEQYF; DNA: TGTGCCAGCAGTCCCGGGACAGGGACCTACGAGCAGTACTTC
size: -; V: TRBV18; J: TRBJ1-6; length: 14; D: TRBD1; CDR3: CASSRGTENSPLHF; DNA: TGTGCCAGCTCACGTGGGACAGAGAATTCACCCCTCCACTTT
size: -; V: TRBV6-6; J: TRBJ1-2; length: 14; D: -; CDR3: CASSYSTGDYGYPF; DNA: TGTGCCAGCAGTTACTCAACGGGGGACTATGGCTACCCCTTC
size: -; V: TRBV6-5; J: TRBJ1-1; length: 12; D: -; CDR3: CASSAQRTEAFF; DNA: TGTGCCAGCAGTGCTCAGCGGACTGAAGCTTTCTTT
size: once; V: TRBV15; J: TRBJ2-7; length: 14; D: TRBD1; CDR3: CATSNDRGQYEQYF; DNA: TGTGCCACCAGCAACGACAGGGGTCAGTACGAGCAGTACTTC
size: -; V: TRBV19; J: TRBJ2-6; length: 15; D: TRBD1; CDR3: CASSGTGAGANVLTF; DNA: TGTGCCAGTAGTGGGACAGGGGCTGGGGCCAACGTCCTGACTTTC
size: -; V: TRBV6-5; J: TRBJ1-1; length: 13; D: -; CDR3: CASSSRRNTEAFF; DNA: TGTGCCAGCAGTTCCCGGAGGAACACTGAAGCTTTCTTT
size: -; V: TRBV4-1; J: TRBJ1-6; length: 15; D: -; CDR3: CASSQDLGGRRPLHF; DNA: TGCGCCAGCAGCCAAGATCTAGGGGGAAGGCGGCCCCTCCACTTT
size: -; V: TRBV10-3; J: TRBJ1-6; length: 14; D: -; CDR3: CAISINNRASPLHF; DNA: TGTGCCATCAGTATTAACAACAGGGCTTCACCCCTCCACTTT
size: -; V: TRBV7-9; J: TRBJ2-1; length: 16; D: TRBD2; CDR3: CASSFLSGGWSNEQFF; DNA: TGTGCCAGCAGCTTCTTAAGCGGGGGGTGGTCCAATGAGCAGTTCTTC
size: -; V: TRBV5-4; J: TRBJ1-6; length: 15; D: -; CDR3: CASSPKTALGSPLHF; DNA: TGTGCCAGCAGCCCGAAGACAGCGTTGGGTTCACCCCTCCACTTT
size: -; V: TRBV29-1; J: TRBJ2-3; length: 12; D: -; CDR3: CSVEFLTDTQYF; DNA: TGCAGCGTTGAATTTCTCACAGATACGCAGTATTTT
size: -; V: TRBV7-2; J: TRBJ2-7; length: 14; D: -; CDR3: CASSLASRVYEQYF; DNA: TGTGCCAGCAGCTTAGCGAGCAGGGTCTACGAGCAGTACTTC
size: -; V: TRBV5-6; J: TRBJ2-3; length: 17; D: TRBD2; CDR3: CASSSYPGTSGGDTQYF; DNA: TGTGCCAGCAGCTCCTACCCTGGGACTAGCGGGGGTGATACGCAGTATTTT
size: once; V: TRBV6-1; J: TRBJ2-7; length: 15; D: -; CDR3: CASSEVDNLVYEQYF; DNA: TGTGCCAGCAGTGAAGTCGACAATCTTGTCTACGAGCAGTACTTC
size: -; V: TRBV14; J: TRBJ1-2; length: 14; D: TRBD1; CDR3: CASSPGTVGYGYTF; DNA: TGTGCCAGCAGCCCTGGGACAGTAGGATATGGCTACACCTTC
size: -; V: TRBV7-9; J: TRBJ2-7; length: 16; D: TRBD2; CDR3: CSSSLDEGREAYEQYF; DNA: TGTTCCAGCAGCTTAGACGAGGGGAGGGAGGCTTACGAGCAGTACTTC
size: -; V: TRBV5-6; J: TRBJ2-2; length: 13; D: -; CDR3: CASSYHIGGELFF; DNA: TGTGCCAGCAGCTACCATATCGGCGGGGAGCTGTTTTTT
size: -; V: TRBV6-6; J: TRBJ2-1; length: 16; D: TRBD1; CDR3: CASSSRDREIYNEQFF; DNA: TGTGCCAGCAGTTCCAGGGACAGGGAAATCTACAATGAGCAGTTCTTC
size: few; V: TRBV2; J: TRBJ2-7; length: 17; D: TRBD2; CDR3: CASSGGLAGSLSYEQYF; DNA: TGTGCCAGCAGCGGGGGACTAGCGGGGTCCCTCTCCTACGAGCAGTACTTC
size: -; V: TRBV25-1; J: TRBJ1-1; length: 13; D: -; CDR3: CASIDSVGGEAFF; DNA: TGTGCCAGCATCGATTCTGTGGGGGGTGAAGCTTTCTTT
size: -; V: TRBV6-5; J: TRBJ2-3; length: 15; D: TRBD1; CDR3: CASSHDRDLTDTQYF; DNA: TGTGCCAGCAGCCATGACAGGGACCTGACAGATACGCAGTATTTT
size: few; V: TRBV4-3; J: TRBJ1-4; length: 15; D: TRBD1; CDR3: CASSYNRGGNEKLFF; DNA: TGCGCCAGCAGCTACAACAGGGGCGGTAATGAAAAACTGTTTTTT
size: -; V: TRBV2; J: TRBJ2-3; length: 16; D: TRBD1; CDR3: CASSDGQGASTDTQYF; DNA: TGTGCCAGCAGTGACGGACAGGGAGCTAGCACAGATACGCAGTATTTT
size: once; V: TRBV5-5; J: TRBJ1-2; length: 15; D: -; CDR3: CASSRDTTSNYGYTF; DNA: TGTGCCAGCAGCCGGGACACCACTTCTAACTATGGCTACACCTTC
size: -; V: TRBV7-2; J: TRBJ1-4; length: 14; D: TRBD1; CDR3: CASSLDRGHEKLFF; DNA: TGTGCCAGCAGCTTAGATAGGGGGCATGAAAAACTGTTTTTT
size: few; V: TRBV6-6; J: TRBJ1-6; length: 15; D: -; CDR3: CASEQGRSYNSPLHF; DNA: TGTGCCAGCGAACAGGGTCGCTCCTATAATTCACCCCTCCACTTT
size: -; V: TRBV5-1; J: TRBJ1-2; length: 16; D: TRBD1; CDR3: CASSSGGTGGRDGYTF; DNA: TGCGCCAGCAGCTCTGGAGGGACAGGGGGCCGGGATGGCTACACCTTC
size: -; V: TRBV7-2; J: TRBJ2-7; length: 15; D: -; CDR3: CASSLVHGETYEQYF; DNA: TGTGCCAGCAGCTTAGTACATGGAGAGACCTACGAGCAGTACTTC
size: -; V: TRBV27; J: TRBJ2-6; length: 16; D: -; CDR3: CASSPLWQGGANVLTF; DNA: TGTGCCAGCAGTCCCCTTTGGCAGGGGGGGGCCAACGTCCTGACTTTC
size: once; V: TRBV5-8; J: TRBJ2-7; length: 13; D: -; CDR3: CASSLRGSYEQYF; DNA: TGTGCCAGCAGCCTCAGGGGTTCCTACGAGCAGTACTTC
size: -; V: TRBV11-3; J: TRBJ1-6; length: 15; D: -; CDR3: CASSFQGSYNSPLHF; DNA: TGTGCCAGCAGCTTTCAGGGCTCCTATAATTCACCCCTCCACTTT
size: -; V: TRBV12-5; J: TRBJ2-3; length: 15; D: -; CDR3: CASGLVGGSTNTQYF; DNA: TGTGCTAGTGGTTTAGTTGGGGGGAGCACAAATACGCAGTATTTT
size: once; V: TRBV5-6; J: TRBJ1-2; length: 13; D: -; CDR3: CASSQDRYYGYTF; DNA: TGTGCCAGCAGCCAAGACAGATACTATGGCTACACCTTC
size: -; V: TRBV6-5; J: TRBJ1-2; length: 12; D: -; CDR3: CASVGGNYGYTF; DNA: TGTGCCAGCGTCGGAGGAAACTATGGCTACACCTTC
size: -; V: TRBV4-3; J: TRBJ2-7; length: 14; D: -; CDR3: CASSQQGSGDEQYF; DNA: TGCGCCAGCAGCCAGCAGGGTTCAGGGGACGAGCAGTACTTC